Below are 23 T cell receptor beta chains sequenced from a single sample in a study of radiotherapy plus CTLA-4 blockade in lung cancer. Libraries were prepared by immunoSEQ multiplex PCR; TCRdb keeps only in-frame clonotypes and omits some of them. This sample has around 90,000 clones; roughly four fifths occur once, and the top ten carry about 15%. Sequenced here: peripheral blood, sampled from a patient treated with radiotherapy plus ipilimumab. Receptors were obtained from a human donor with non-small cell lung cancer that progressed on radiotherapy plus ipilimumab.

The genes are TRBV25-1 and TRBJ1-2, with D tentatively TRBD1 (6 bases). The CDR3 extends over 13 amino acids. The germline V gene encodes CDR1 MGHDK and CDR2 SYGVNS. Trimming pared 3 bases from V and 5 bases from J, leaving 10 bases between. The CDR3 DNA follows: TGTGCCAGCAGTGACATGAGGGGGTATGGCTACACCTTC. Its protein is CASSDMRGYGYTF.

The CDR3 DNA reads as TGCGCCAGCAGCTTAACCCTATTCTCGAACACTGAAGCTTTCTTT. It specifies CASSLTLFSNTEAFF. This sequence joins TRBV5-1 and TRBJ1-1; no clear D. The germline gives CDR1 SGHRS, CDR2 YFSETQ. This CDR3 region has 15 residues. Trimming left V 2 bases short and J 1 base short, with 12 bases between.

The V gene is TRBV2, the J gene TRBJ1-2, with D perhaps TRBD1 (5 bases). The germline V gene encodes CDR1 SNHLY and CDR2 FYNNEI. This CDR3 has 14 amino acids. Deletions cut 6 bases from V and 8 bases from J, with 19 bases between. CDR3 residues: CASRRSWAGFGYTF. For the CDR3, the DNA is TGTGCCAGCAGGCGGAGCTGGGCAGGGTTCGGCTACACCTTC.

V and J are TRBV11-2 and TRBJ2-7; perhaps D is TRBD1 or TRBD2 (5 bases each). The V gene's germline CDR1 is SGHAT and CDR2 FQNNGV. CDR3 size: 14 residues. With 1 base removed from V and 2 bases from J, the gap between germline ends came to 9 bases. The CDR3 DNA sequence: TGTGCCAGCAGCTTAGGCCCGGGGCCCTACGAGCAGTACTTC. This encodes CASSLGPGPYEQYF. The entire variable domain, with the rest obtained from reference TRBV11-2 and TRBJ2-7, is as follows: EAGVAQSPRYKIIEKRQSVAFWCNPISGHATLYWYQQILGQGPKLLIQFQNNGVVDDSQLPKDRFSAERLKGVDSTLKIQPAKLEDSAVYLCASSLGPGPYEQYFGPGTRLTVT.

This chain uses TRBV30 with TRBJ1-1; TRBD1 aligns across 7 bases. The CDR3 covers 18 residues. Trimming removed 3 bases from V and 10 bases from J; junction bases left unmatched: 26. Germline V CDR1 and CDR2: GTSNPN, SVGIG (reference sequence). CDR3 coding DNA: TGTGCCTGGAGAGAGGGGGGGACACGGACAGGACCTTATACTATAGCTTTCTTT. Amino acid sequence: CAWREGGTRTGPYTIAFF.

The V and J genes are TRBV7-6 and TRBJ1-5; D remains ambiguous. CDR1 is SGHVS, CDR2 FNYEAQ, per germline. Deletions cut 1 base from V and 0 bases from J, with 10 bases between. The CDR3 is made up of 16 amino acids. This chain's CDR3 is CASSLGLPASNQPQHF. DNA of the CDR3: TGTGCCAGCAGCTTAGGGCTCCCTGCTAGCAATCAGCCCCAGCATTTT.

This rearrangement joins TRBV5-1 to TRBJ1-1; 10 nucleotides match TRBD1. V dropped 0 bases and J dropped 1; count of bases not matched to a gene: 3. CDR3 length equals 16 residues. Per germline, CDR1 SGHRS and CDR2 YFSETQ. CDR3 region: CASSLVGQGGNTEAFF. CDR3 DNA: TGCGCCAGCAGCTTGGTAGGACAGGGGGGGAACACTGAAGCTTTCTTT.

The CDR3 nucleotides read TGTGCCAGCAGCTGGGAGGCGGGGGCGTACGGCTACACCTTC. It specifies CASSWEAGAYGYTF. The genes are TRBV5-5 and TRBJ1-2; TRBD1 is a possible D gene (6 bases). Trimming took 3 bases from V and 8 from J, leaving 17 bases between them. This CDR3 region has 14 residues. The germline V gene has CDR1 SGHKS and CDR2 YYEKEE (reference sequence).

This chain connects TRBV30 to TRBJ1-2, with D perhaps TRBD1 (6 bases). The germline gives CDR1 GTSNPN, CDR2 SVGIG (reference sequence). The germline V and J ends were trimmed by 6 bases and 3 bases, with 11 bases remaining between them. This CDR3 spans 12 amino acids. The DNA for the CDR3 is TGTGCCTGCCCCCGGACAGACTATGGCTACACCTTC. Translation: CACPRTDYGYTF.

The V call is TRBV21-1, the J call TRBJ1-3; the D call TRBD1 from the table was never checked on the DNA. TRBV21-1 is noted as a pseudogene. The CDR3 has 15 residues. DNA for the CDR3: TGTGCCAGCAGCAAAGACAGGTGCAACGGAAACACCATATATTTT. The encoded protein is CASSKDRCNGNTIYF.

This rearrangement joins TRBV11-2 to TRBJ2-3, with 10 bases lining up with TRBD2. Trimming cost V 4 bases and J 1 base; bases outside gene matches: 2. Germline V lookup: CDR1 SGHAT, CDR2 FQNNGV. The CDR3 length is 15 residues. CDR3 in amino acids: CASSSLAGGTDTQYF. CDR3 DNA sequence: TGTGCCAGCAGCTCGCTAGCGGGGGGCACAGATACGCAGTATTTT.

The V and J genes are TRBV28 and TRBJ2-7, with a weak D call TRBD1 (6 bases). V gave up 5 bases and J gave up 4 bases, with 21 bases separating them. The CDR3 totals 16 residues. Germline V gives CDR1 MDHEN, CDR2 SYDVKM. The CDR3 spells CASSPGGPRSRYEQYF. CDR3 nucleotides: TGTGCCAGCAGTCCTGGGGGCCCCCGTAGCAGGTACGAGCAGTACTTC.

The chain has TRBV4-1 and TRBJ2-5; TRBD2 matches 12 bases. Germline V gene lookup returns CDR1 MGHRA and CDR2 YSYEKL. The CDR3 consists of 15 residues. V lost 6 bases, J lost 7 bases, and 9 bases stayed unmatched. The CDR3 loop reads CASSRTSGEELTQYF. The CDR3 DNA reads TGCGCCAGCAGTAGGACTAGCGGGGAGGAGTTGACCCAGTACTTC.

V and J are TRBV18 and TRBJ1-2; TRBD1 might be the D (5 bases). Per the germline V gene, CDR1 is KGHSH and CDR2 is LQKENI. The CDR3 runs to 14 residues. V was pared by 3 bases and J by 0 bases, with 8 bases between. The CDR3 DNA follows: TGTGCCAGCTCACCCAGGGAAACTAACTATGGCTACACCTTC. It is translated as CASSPRETNYGYTF.

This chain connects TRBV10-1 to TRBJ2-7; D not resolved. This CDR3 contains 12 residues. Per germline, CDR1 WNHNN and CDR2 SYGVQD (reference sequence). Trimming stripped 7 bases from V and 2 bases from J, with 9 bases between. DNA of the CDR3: TGCGCCAGCAACGGTCGACCCTACGAGCAGTACTTC. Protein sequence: CASNGRPYEQYF.

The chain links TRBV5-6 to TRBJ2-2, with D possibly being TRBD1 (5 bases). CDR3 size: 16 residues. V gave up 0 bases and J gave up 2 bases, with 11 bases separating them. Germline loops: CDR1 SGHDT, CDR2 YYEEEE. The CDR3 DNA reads TGTGCCAGCAGCTTGGCACCACAGGTTAACACCGGGGAGCTGTTTTTT. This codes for CASSLAPQVNTGELFF.

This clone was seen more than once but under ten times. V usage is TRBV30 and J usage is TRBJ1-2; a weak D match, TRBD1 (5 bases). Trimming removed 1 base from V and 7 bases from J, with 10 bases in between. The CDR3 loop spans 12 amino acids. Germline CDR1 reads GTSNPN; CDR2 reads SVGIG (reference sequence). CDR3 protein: CAWSGGQIGYTF. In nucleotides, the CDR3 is TGTGCCTGGAGTGGAGGACAAATTGGCTACACCTTC. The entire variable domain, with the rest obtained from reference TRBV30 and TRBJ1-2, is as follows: SQTIHQWPATLVQPVGSPLSLECTVEGTSNPNLYWYRQAAGRGLQLLFYSVGIGQISSEVPQNLSASRPQDRQFILSSKKLLLSDSGFYLCAWSGGQIGYTFGSGTRLTVV.

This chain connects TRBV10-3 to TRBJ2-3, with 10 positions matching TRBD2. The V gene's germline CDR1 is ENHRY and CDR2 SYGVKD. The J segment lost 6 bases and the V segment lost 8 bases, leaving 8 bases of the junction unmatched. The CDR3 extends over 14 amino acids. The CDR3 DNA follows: TGTGCCATCCCTAGCGGGAGCATGGACGATACGCAGTATTTT. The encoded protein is CAIPSGSMDDTQYF.

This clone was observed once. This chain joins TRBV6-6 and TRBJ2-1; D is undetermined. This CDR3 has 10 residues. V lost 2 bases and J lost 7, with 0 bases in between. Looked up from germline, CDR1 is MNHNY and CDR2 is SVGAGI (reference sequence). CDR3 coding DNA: TGTGCCAGCAGTTACAATGAGCAGTTCTTC. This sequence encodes CASSYNEQFF.

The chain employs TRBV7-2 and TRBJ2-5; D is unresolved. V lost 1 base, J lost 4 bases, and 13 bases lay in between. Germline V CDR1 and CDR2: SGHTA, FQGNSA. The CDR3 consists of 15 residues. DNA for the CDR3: TGTGCCAGCAGCTTAGGGTGGGGTTATCGAGAGACCCAGTACTTC. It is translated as CASSLGWGYRETQYF.

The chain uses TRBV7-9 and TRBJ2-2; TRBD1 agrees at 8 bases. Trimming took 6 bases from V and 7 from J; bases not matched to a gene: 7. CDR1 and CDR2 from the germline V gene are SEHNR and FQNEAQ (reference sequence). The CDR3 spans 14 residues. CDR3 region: CASRGQGQGGELFF. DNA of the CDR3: TGTGCCAGCAGAGGACAGGGTCAGGGCGGGGAGCTGTTTTTT.

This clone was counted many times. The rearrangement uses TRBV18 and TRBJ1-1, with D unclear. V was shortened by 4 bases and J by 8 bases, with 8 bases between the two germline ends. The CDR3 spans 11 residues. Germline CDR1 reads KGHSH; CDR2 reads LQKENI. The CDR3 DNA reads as TGTGCCAGCTCACGTGAGTCCGAAGCTTTCTTT. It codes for CASSRESEAFF.

This CDR3 reads CASSLGPPGGDQPQHF. The DNA for the CDR3 is TGTGCCAGCAGCTTGGGGCCCCCAGGGGGTGATCAGCCCCAGCATTTT. The gene calls are TRBV5-6 and TRBJ1-5; 7 bases match TRBD1. In germline, CDR1 is SGHDT, CDR2 YYEEEE. This CDR3 comprises 16 residues. V shed 0 bases, J shed 5 bases, and the junction held 8 bases outside the gene matches.